Listed below are T cell receptor beta chains from one sample, sequenced in a study of early T cells in non-severe SARS-CoV-2 infection. TCRdb analysed the 5' RACE reads with MiXCR anew, one entry per CDR3 protein. The sample includes some 27,000 distinct CDR3 sequences, roughly 5.1% of them seen just once. The sequenced sample was whole blood. The receptor source for this set is an adult who was a healthcare worker with PCR-confirmed SARS-CoV-2 infection or an uninfected control (not recorded which). Both conserved end residues are part of each CDR3. The D gene is left open where the match is weak. The size field is filled for only some rows; it gives once, few, many or a size class.

j_call: TRBJ1-2; clone_size: many; d_call: -; v_call: TRBV5-1; cdr3_nt: TGCGCCAGCAGCTACAGCCTAATCTATGGCTACACCTTC; cdr3_aa: CASSYSLIYGYTF
j_call: TRBJ2-5; clone_size: -; d_call: -; v_call: TRBV4-2; cdr3_nt: TGTGCCAGCAGCCAAGAATACAGCCAAGAGACCCAGTACTTC; cdr3_aa: CASSQEYSQETQYF
j_call: TRBJ2-3; clone_size: medium-sized; d_call: -; v_call: TRBV11-2; cdr3_nt: TGTGCCAGCACCCCCAGAGGCACAGATACGCAGTATTTT; cdr3_aa: CASTPRGTDTQYF
j_call: TRBJ1-5; clone_size: -; d_call: -; v_call: TRBV30; cdr3_nt: TGTGCCTGGAGCCGACAGGACAATCAGCCCCAGCATTTT; cdr3_aa: CAWSRQDNQPQHF
j_call: TRBJ2-7; clone_size: many; d_call: -; v_call: TRBV12-3/TRBV12-4; cdr3_nt: TGTGCCAGCAGTTGGGACATCCCCTACGAGCAGTACTTC; cdr3_aa: CASSWDIPYEQYF
j_call: TRBJ2-3; clone_size: medium-sized; d_call: -; v_call: TRBV24-1; cdr3_nt: TGTGCCACCAGTGCGGGAGCGTCAGATACGCAGTATTTT; cdr3_aa: CATSAGASDTQYF
j_call: TRBJ2-1; clone_size: many; d_call: -; v_call: TRBV11-2; cdr3_nt: TGTGCCAGCAGCTCCCTCCGGGGGAGCTCCTACAATGAGCAGTTCTTC; cdr3_aa: CASSSLRGSSYNEQFF
j_call: TRBJ1-5; clone_size: -; d_call: TRBD1; v_call: TRBV28; cdr3_nt: TGTGCCAGCAGTTTAGGGACAGGGAATCAGCCCCAGCATTTT; cdr3_aa: CASSLGTGNQPQHF
j_call: TRBJ2-2; clone_size: many; d_call: TRBD2; v_call: TRBV15; cdr3_nt: TGTGCCACCAGCCCAGGACTAGCGGGAGGGAACACCGGGGAGCTGTTTTTT; cdr3_aa: CATSPGLAGGNTGELFF
j_call: TRBJ2-7; clone_size: few; d_call: -; v_call: TRBV28; cdr3_nt: TGTGCCAGCAGATCACCCCGGGACGGGTACGAGCAGTACTTC; cdr3_aa: CASRSPRDGYEQYF
j_call: TRBJ1-1; clone_size: many; d_call: -; v_call: TRBV12-3/TRBV12-4; cdr3_nt: TGTGCCAGCAGCATCGACGGTGAAGCTTTCTTT; cdr3_aa: CASSIDGEAFF
j_call: TRBJ2-7; clone_size: -; d_call: -; v_call: TRBV7-9; cdr3_nt: TGTGCCAGCAGCTTAGAGGCCGGGCCAGGTCCCTACGAGCAGTACTTC; cdr3_aa: CASSLEAGPGPYEQYF
j_call: TRBJ2-2; clone_size: many; d_call: -; v_call: TRBV7-8; cdr3_nt: TGTGCCAGCAGCTTAAGGGGGGGCCTTTCGAACACCGGGGAGCTGTTTTTT; cdr3_aa: CASSLRGGLSNTGELFF
j_call: TRBJ1-6; clone_size: many; d_call: -; v_call: TRBV27; cdr3_nt: TGTGCCAGCAGTCGGGAGACACGCTCCTATAATTCACCCCTCCACTTT; cdr3_aa: CASSRETRSYNSPLHF
j_call: TRBJ2-5; clone_size: many; d_call: TRBD1; v_call: TRBV5-1; cdr3_nt: TGCGCCAGCAGCTCCAGGGGGCACGAGACCCAGTACTTC; cdr3_aa: CASSSRGHETQYF
j_call: TRBJ2-3; clone_size: many; d_call: -; v_call: TRBV10-1; cdr3_nt: TGCGCCAGCACCATGGGTAATGACAGGCCCACAGATACGCAGTATTTT; cdr3_aa: CASTMGNDRPTDTQYF
j_call: TRBJ2-7; clone_size: -; d_call: TRBD1; v_call: TRBV28; cdr3_nt: TGTGCCAGCAGCGGGCCGGGACAGGGTCGCTCCTACGAGCAGTACTTC; cdr3_aa: CASSGPGQGRSYEQYF
j_call: TRBJ2-3; clone_size: -; d_call: -; v_call: TRBV2; cdr3_nt: TGTGCCAGCAGAAAAGAGGACACAAGCACAGATACGCAGTATTTT; cdr3_aa: CASRKEDTSTDTQYF
j_call: TRBJ2-7; clone_size: many; d_call: -; v_call: TRBV12-3/TRBV12-4; cdr3_nt: TGTGCCAGCAGTTTTCGACAAGCTGACTACGAGCAGTACTTC; cdr3_aa: CASSFRQADYEQYF
j_call: TRBJ2-6; clone_size: few; d_call: -; v_call: TRBV20-1; cdr3_nt: TGCAGTGCTAGAGTTATATTAACCGGGGCCAACGTCCTGACTTTC; cdr3_aa: CSARVILTGANVLTF
j_call: TRBJ1-1; clone_size: many; d_call: -; v_call: TRBV5-1; cdr3_nt: TGCGCCAGCAGCTTGGCAGGGTCCGGCACTGAAGCTTTCTTT; cdr3_aa: CASSLAGSGTEAFF
j_call: TRBJ1-2; clone_size: many; d_call: -; v_call: TRBV15; cdr3_nt: TGTGCCACCAGCAGAGACACCCCCCTACGGGATAACTATGGCTACACCTTC; cdr3_aa: CATSRDTPLRDNYGYTF
j_call: TRBJ2-1; clone_size: many; d_call: -; v_call: TRBV28; cdr3_nt: TGTGCCAGCAGTTTGCTTGTCTCCTACAATGAGCAGTTCTTC; cdr3_aa: CASSLLVSYNEQFF
j_call: TRBJ2-3; clone_size: many; d_call: TRBD2; v_call: TRBV20-1; cdr3_nt: TGCAGTGCCACTAGCGGGTTCACAGATACGCAGTATTTT; cdr3_aa: CSATSGFTDTQYF
j_call: TRBJ2-4; clone_size: many; d_call: -; v_call: TRBV20-1; cdr3_nt: TGCAGTGCTAGAGATCCCAGGCTACCAACCTCAAAAAACATTCAGTACTTC; cdr3_aa: CSARDPRLPTSKNIQYF
j_call: TRBJ1-5; clone_size: few; d_call: -; v_call: TRBV20-1; cdr3_nt: TGCAGTGCTAGAAGGGCGGCTAATCAGCCCCAGCATTTT; cdr3_aa: CSARRAANQPQHF
j_call: TRBJ2-3; clone_size: -; d_call: -; v_call: TRBV25-1; cdr3_nt: TGTGCCAGCAGGGCCGGGACCGGGAATACGCAGTATTTT; cdr3_aa: CASRAGTGNTQYF
j_call: TRBJ1-3; clone_size: few; d_call: -; v_call: TRBV5-6; cdr3_nt: TGTGCCAGCAGCTTGGGCGGGACCTCTGGAAACACCATATATTTT; cdr3_aa: CASSLGGTSGNTIYF
j_call: TRBJ2-3; clone_size: many; d_call: -; v_call: TRBV29-1; cdr3_nt: TGCAGCGTTGACATTGGGCAGGGGCGGGCGCAGTATTTT; cdr3_aa: CSVDIGQGRAQYF
j_call: TRBJ2-7; clone_size: many; d_call: -; v_call: TRBV27; cdr3_nt: TGTGCCAGCACTCCTGCGGGCCACCTAACCTACGAGCAGTACTTC; cdr3_aa: CASTPAGHLTYEQYF
j_call: TRBJ2-7; clone_size: many; d_call: -; v_call: TRBV20-1; cdr3_nt: TGCAGTGCTAGACCTTTTTTAGCGGAGCAGTACTTC; cdr3_aa: CSARPFLAEQYF
j_call: TRBJ2-1; clone_size: many; d_call: -; v_call: TRBV7-2; cdr3_nt: TGTGCCAGCAGCCCAGTGAGCTCCTACAATGAGCAGTTCTTC; cdr3_aa: CASSPVSSYNEQFF
j_call: TRBJ2-3; clone_size: many; d_call: -; v_call: TRBV6-2/TRBV6-3; cdr3_nt: TGTGCCAGCAGTTACTCCTCGGCAGATACGCAGTATTTT; cdr3_aa: CASSYSSADTQYF
j_call: TRBJ2-3; clone_size: -; d_call: -; v_call: TRBV18; cdr3_nt: TGTGCCAGCTCACCTACAGATACGCAGTATTTT; cdr3_aa: CASSPTDTQYF
j_call: TRBJ1-3; clone_size: many; d_call: -; v_call: TRBV12-3/TRBV12-4; cdr3_nt: TGTGCCAGCACCATTCGGCCCTCGGGAAACACCATATATTTT; cdr3_aa: CASTIRPSGNTIYF
j_call: TRBJ2-1; clone_size: many; d_call: -; v_call: TRBV5-8; cdr3_nt: TGTGCCAGCAGCTTGAGGGGGGGCAATGAGCAGTTCTTC; cdr3_aa: CASSLRGGNEQFF
j_call: TRBJ2-3; clone_size: many; d_call: TRBD2; v_call: TRBV24-1; cdr3_nt: TGTGCCACCAGTGATCGACTCCGCGGACTAGCGGGGGACACAGATACGCAGTATTTT; cdr3_aa: CATSDRLRGLAGDTDTQYF
j_call: TRBJ1-1; clone_size: few; d_call: -; v_call: TRBV6-5; cdr3_nt: TGTGCCAGCAGTTACTTCCCCCGGGGCACTGAAGCTTTCTTT; cdr3_aa: CASSYFPRGTEAFF
j_call: TRBJ2-1; clone_size: -; d_call: -; v_call: TRBV19; cdr3_nt: TGTGCCAGTAGTATACCGGGCTATGAGCAGTTCTTC; cdr3_aa: CASSIPGYEQFF
j_call: TRBJ2-1; clone_size: many; d_call: -; v_call: TRBV3-1; cdr3_nt: TGTGCCAGTGGGGGAACGGACAGCGGGAATGAGCAGTTCTTC; cdr3_aa: CASGGTDSGNEQFF
j_call: TRBJ1-4; clone_size: many; d_call: -; v_call: TRBV5-4; cdr3_nt: TGTGCCAGCAGCTTGGCGGCTGGGGTGGGAAATGAAAAACTGTTTTTT; cdr3_aa: CASSLAAGVGNEKLFF
j_call: TRBJ2-2; clone_size: -; d_call: TRBD2; v_call: TRBV29-1; cdr3_nt: TGCAGCTCTAGGACTAGCGCCGACACCGGGGAGCTGTTTTTT; cdr3_aa: CSSRTSADTGELFF
j_call: TRBJ2-7; clone_size: many; d_call: -; v_call: TRBV4-1; cdr3_nt: TGCGCCAGCAGCCAAGATTGGGGCGCCGGGTACGAGCAGTACTTC; cdr3_aa: CASSQDWGAGYEQYF
j_call: TRBJ2-3; clone_size: -; d_call: TRBD1; v_call: TRBV28; cdr3_nt: TGTGCCAGCAGTCCCTCCGGGACAGGGGGCTTTACAGATACGCAGTATTTT; cdr3_aa: CASSPSGTGGFTDTQYF
j_call: TRBJ2-2; clone_size: medium-sized; d_call: TRBD2; v_call: TRBV11-1; cdr3_nt: TGTGCCAGCAGCCGTACTAGCGGGAATTTTACCGGGGAGCTGTTTTTT; cdr3_aa: CASSRTSGNFTGELFF
j_call: TRBJ2-7; clone_size: many; d_call: -; v_call: TRBV12-3/TRBV12-4; cdr3_nt: TGTGCCAGCAGTCCCGGGGGACACAGGGTCCACGAGCAGTACTTC; cdr3_aa: CASSPGGHRVHEQYF
j_call: TRBJ1-5; clone_size: many; d_call: -; v_call: TRBV3-1; cdr3_nt: TGTGCCAGCAGCTCGGGTCCTAATCAGCCCCAGCATTTT; cdr3_aa: CASSSGPNQPQHF
j_call: TRBJ1-1; clone_size: many; d_call: -; v_call: TRBV20-1; cdr3_nt: TGCAGTGCCACGTTAGGCAGATGGGACACTGAAGCCTTCTTT; cdr3_aa: CSATLGRWDTEAFF
j_call: TRBJ1-2; clone_size: -; d_call: -; v_call: TRBV28; cdr3_nt: TGTGCCACCCAAAAACCTGGCTACACCTTC; cdr3_aa: CATQKPGYTF
j_call: TRBJ1-2; clone_size: -; d_call: -; v_call: TRBV18; cdr3_nt: TGTGCCAGCTCACCTAACGCTGACACTGGCTACACCTTC; cdr3_aa: CASSPNADTGYTF
j_call: TRBJ2-5; clone_size: -; d_call: -; v_call: TRBV24-1; cdr3_nt: TGTGCCACCAGTGAATCGGGGGGCGAGTCGAAGACCCAGTACTTC; cdr3_aa: CATSESGGESKTQYF
j_call: TRBJ2-5; clone_size: few; d_call: TRBD1; v_call: TRBV20-1; cdr3_nt: TGCAGTGCTACAATAAGCCGGGACAGGGTTTTAGAGACCCAGTACTTC; cdr3_aa: CSATISRDRVLETQYF
j_call: TRBJ2-3; clone_size: -; d_call: -; v_call: TRBV7-8; cdr3_nt: TGTGCCAGCAGCTGGAAGAAGGGGACAGATACGCAGTATTTT; cdr3_aa: CASSWKKGTDTQYF
j_call: TRBJ2-5; clone_size: many; d_call: -; v_call: TRBV2; cdr3_nt: TGTGCCAGCAGTCAGGACAGAGAAGAGACCCAGTACTTC; cdr3_aa: CASSQDREETQYF
j_call: TRBJ2-7; clone_size: -; d_call: TRBD1; v_call: TRBV20-1; cdr3_nt: TGCAGTGCTAGAGGACAGGGGGACTACGAGCAGTACTTC; cdr3_aa: CSARGQGDYEQYF